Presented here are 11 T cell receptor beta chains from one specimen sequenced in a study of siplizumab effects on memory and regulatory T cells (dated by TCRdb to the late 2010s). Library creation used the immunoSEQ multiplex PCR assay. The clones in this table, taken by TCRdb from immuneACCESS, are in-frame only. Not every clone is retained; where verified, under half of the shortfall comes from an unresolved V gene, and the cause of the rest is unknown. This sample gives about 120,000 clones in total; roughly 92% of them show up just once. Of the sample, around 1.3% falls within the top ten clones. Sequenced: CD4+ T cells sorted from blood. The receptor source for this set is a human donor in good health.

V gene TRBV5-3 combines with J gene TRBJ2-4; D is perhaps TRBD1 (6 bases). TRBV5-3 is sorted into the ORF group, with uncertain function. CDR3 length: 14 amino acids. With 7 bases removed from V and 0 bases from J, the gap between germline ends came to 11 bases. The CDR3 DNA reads TGTGCCAGAGAACAGGGTCGAGCCAAAAACATTCAGTACTTC. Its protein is CAREQGRAKNIQYF.

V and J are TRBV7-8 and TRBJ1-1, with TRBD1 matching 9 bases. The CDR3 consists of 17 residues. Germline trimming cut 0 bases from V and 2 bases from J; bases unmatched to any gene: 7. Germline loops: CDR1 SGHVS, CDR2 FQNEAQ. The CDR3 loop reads CASSLAGGTGPNTEAFF. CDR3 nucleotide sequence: TGTGCCAGCAGCTTAGCTGGGGGGACAGGGCCAAACACTGAAGCTTTCTTT.

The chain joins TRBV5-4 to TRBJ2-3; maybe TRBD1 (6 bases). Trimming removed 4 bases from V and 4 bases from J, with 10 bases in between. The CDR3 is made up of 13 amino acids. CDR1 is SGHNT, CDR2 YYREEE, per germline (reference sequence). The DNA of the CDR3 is TGTGCCAGCAGCCCGACAGGTTCAGATACGCAGTATTTT. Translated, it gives CASSPTGSDTQYF.

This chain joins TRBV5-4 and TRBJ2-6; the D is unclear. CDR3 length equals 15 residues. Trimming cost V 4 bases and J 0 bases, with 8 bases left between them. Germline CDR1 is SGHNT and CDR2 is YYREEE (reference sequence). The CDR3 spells CASSPGSSGANVLTF. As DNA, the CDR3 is TGTGCCAGCAGCCCCGGAAGCTCTGGGGCCAACGTCCTGACTTTC.

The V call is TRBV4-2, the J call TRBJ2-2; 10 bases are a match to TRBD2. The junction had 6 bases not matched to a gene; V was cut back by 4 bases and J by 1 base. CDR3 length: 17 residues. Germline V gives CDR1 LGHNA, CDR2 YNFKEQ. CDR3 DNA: TGTGCCAGCAGCCTGCTAGCGGGGGCCCAGAACACCGGGGAGCTGTTTTTT. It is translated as CASSLLAGAQNTGELFF.

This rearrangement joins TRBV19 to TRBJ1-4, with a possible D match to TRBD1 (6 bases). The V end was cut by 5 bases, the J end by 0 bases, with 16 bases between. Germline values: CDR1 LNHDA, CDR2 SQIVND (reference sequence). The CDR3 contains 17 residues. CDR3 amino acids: CASSSRGNIATNEKLFF. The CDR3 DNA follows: TGTGCCAGTAGTTCCAGGGGCAACATAGCAACTAATGAAAAACTGTTTTTT.

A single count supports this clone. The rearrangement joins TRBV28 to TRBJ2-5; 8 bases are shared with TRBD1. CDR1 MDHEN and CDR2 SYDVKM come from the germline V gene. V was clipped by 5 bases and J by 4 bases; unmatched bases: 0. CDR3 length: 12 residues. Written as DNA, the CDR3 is TGTGCCAGCAGTACAGGGGGAGAGACCCAGTACTTC. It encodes CASSTGGETQYF.

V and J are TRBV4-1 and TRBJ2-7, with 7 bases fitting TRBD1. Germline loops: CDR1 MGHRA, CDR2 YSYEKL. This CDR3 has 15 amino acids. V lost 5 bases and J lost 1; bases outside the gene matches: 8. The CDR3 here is CASSYQLTGSYEQYF. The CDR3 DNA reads TGCGCCAGCAGCTATCAACTGACAGGGTCCTACGAGCAGTACTTC.

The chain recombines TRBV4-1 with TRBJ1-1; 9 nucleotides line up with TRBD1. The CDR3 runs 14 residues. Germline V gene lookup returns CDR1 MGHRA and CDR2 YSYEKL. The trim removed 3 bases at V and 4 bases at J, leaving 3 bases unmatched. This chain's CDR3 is CASSHPDRGTEAFF. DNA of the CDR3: TGCGCCAGCAGCCACCCGGACAGGGGCACTGAAGCTTTCTTT.

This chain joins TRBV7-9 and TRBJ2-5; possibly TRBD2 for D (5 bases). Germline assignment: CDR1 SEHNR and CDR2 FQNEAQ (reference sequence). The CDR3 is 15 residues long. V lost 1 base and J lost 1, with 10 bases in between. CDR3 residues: CASSLVGLAQETQYF. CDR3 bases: TGTGCCAGCAGCTTAGTCGGGCTAGCCCAAGAGACCCAGTACTTC.

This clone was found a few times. The CDR3 DNA reads TGTGCCAGCAGCGTAGGACAGGGAGATGGCTACACCTTC. Protein: CASSVGQGDGYTF. The rearrangement links TRBV9 to TRBJ1-2; TRBD1 aligns across 7 bases. Looked up from germline, CDR1 is SGDLS and CDR2 is YYNGEE. The CDR3 consists of 13 residues. The junction had 2 bases not matched to a gene; V was cut back by 0 bases and J by 6 bases.